These 4 T cell receptor beta chains were all obtained from the same sample, sequenced in a study of blood T cell repertoires in COVID-19. The table came from immunoSEQ multiplex PCR; TCRdb's copy has only in-frame clones and leaves some out. Here the sample spans hundreds of thousands of clones, 85% to 90% being singletons. Sequencing used peripheral blood. The origin of the receptors is a man aged 65-85 years with acute or convalescent COVID-19.

This CDR3 reads CASSLNVVPSGGGNEQFF. The CDR3 DNA reads as TGTGCCAGCAGCTTGAATGTTGTGCCTAGCGGGGGAGGGAATGAGCAGTTCTTC. The gene calls are TRBV5-4 and TRBJ2-1; 10 bases line up with TRBD2. In germline, CDR1 is SGHNT, CDR2 YYREEE (reference sequence). With V trimmed by 1 base and J by 7 bases, 14 bases remained unmatched. CDR3 length: 18 amino acids.

This clone was seen a handful of times. The V gene is TRBV6-1, the J gene TRBJ2-7; D is perhaps TRBD1 (5 bases). CDR3 size: 14 residues. V lost 2 bases to trimming and J lost 2 bases, with 10 bases between them. Germline CDR1 reads MNHNS; CDR2 reads SASEGT. The CDR3 protein is CASSEWQGAYEQYF. The DNA of the CDR3 is TGTGCCAGCAGTGAATGGCAGGGCGCCTACGAGCAGTACTTC.

This clone was picked up one time. The rearrangement links TRBV5-5 to TRBJ2-7, with 7 bases fitting TRBD1. Germline V gene lookup returns CDR1 SGHKS and CDR2 YYEKEE (reference sequence). The CDR3 loop spans 15 amino acids. Trimming at V came to 2 bases and at J to 2 bases, leaving 7 bases not matched to a gene. In nucleotides, the CDR3 is TGTGCCAGCAGCTTAGGGCTCGGACAGGCCTACGAGCAGTACTTC. Its protein is CASSLGLGQAYEQYF.

This chain uses TRBV7-2 with TRBJ2-3; 10 bases agree with TRBD2. This CDR3 region has 16 residues. Germline-derived CDR1 and CDR2 are SGHTA and FQGNSA. V lost 5 bases and J lost 4; bases outside the gene matches: 9. CDR3 region: CASSPPSGGASDTQYF. As DNA, the CDR3 is TGTGCCAGCAGCCCACCCAGCGGGGGGGCGTCAGATACGCAGTATTTT.